The sequence of this TCR beta chain was determined in a study of blood T cell repertoires in COVID-19. Study-level information: The United States, Italy and Spain provided the acute and convalescent COVID-19 samples. PBMCs, B-cell-depleted T cells, or T cells were the source of the cDNA or gDNA that made up the material.

V shed 0 bases, J shed 3 bases, and the junction held 2 bases outside the gene matches. This CDR3 contains 14 residues. CDR1 is MNHEY, CDR2 SVGAGI, per germline. As processed by the authors: Reference gene primer amplification gave estimated nucleated cell counts. Generated by immunoSEQ multiplex PCR, the TCRdb table keeps only in-frame clones and is missing some. D and trimming were read from the DNA, whereas the V and J calls and clone size are those reported in that table. The table has some 250,000 clones, approximately 90% seen once. The source is a woman aged 40 to 50 who had recovered from COVID-19. Material for sequencing was peripheral blood. This rearrangement joins TRBV6-5 to TRBJ2-7; 7 bases align to TRBD2. CDR3 in amino acids: CASSYSGDYYEQYF. For the CDR3, the DNA is TGTGCCAGCAGTTACTCCGGGGACTACTACGAGCAGTACTTC.